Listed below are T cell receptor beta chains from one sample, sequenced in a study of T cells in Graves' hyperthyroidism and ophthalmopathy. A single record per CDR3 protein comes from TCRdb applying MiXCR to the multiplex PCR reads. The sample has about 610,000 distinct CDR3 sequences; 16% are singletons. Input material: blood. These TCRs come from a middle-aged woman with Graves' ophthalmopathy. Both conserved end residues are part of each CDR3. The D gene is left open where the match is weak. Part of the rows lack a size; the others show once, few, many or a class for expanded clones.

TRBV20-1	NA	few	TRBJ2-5	TGCAGTGCTAGAGGGGAGTCGGAGACCCAGTACTTC	CSARGESETQYF
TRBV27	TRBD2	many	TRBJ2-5	TGTGCCAGCAGTTCACGACTAGCCCGAGTGGAAGAGACCCAGTACTTC	CASSSRLARVEETQYF
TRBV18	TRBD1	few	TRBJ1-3	TGTGCCAGCTCACCCTCGACAGGGACTGGAAACACCATATATTTT	CASSPSTGTGNTIYF
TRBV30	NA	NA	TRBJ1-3	TGTGCCTGGAACTCCGGGGCGGGAAACACCATATATTTT	CAWNSGAGNTIYF
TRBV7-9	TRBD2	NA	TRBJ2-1	TGTGCCAGCATCCTAGCGGACTACAATGAGCAGTTCTTC	CASILADYNEQFF
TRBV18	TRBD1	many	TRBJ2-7	TGTGCCAGCTCACAGGGACAGATAGGTAACGAGCAGTACTTC	CASSQGQIGNEQYF
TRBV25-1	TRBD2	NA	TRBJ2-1	TGTGCCAGCACCCCAAGCGGGGAGGGAGATGAGCAGTTCTTC	CASTPSGEGDEQFF
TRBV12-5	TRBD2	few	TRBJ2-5	TGTGCTAGTGGTCCCTCCATACTAGCGCACCAAGAGACCCAGTACTTC	CASGPSILAHQETQYF
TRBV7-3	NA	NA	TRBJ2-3	TGTGCCAGCAGCTTAAATCCCACAGATACGCAGTATTTT	CASSLNPTDTQYF
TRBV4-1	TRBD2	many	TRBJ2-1	TGCGCCAGCAGCCAAGACCGGGGGGGTGAGCAGTTCTTC	CASSQDRGGEQFF
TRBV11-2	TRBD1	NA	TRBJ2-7	TGTGCCAGCAGCTTTAGGGGGCTGTACAATGAGCAGTACTTC	CASSFRGLYNEQYF
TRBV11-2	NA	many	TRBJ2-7	TGTGCCAGCAGCTTAGATCGCCCAGCCTACGAGCAGTACTTC	CASSLDRPAYEQYF
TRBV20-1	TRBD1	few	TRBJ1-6	TGCAGTGCTAGAGCTCCTACAGGGGTCAATTCACCCCTCCACTTT	CSARAPTGVNSPLHF
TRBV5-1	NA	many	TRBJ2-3	TGCGCCAGCAAAACCGGGGAGAGGGGTACGCAGTATTTT	CASKTGERGTQYF
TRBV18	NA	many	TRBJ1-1	TGTGCCAGCTCACAAGGATCAGGCGAAGCTTTCTTT	CASSQGSGEAFF
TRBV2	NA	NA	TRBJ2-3	TGTGCCAGCAGGGGGTATAGCACAGATACGCAGTATTTT	CASRGYSTDTQYF
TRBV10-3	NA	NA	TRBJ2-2	TGTGCCATCACCGAACACGTCACCACCGGGGAGCTGTTTTTT	CAITEHVTTGELFF
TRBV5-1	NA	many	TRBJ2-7	TGCGCCAGCAGCTTGGTGGGGGGGGGGCCTACCTACGAGCAGTACTTC	CASSLVGGGPTYEQYF
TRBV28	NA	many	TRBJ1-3	TGTGCCAGCAGTTCCTCCCTGACCCGAGACACCATATATTTT	CASSSSLTRDTIYF
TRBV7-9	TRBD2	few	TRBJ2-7	TGTGCCAGCAGCCCGGGACTAGCGGAAGCCTACGAGCAGTACTTC	CASSPGLAEAYEQYF
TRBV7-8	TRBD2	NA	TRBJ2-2	TGTGCCAGCAGCTTAGGTTATCTAGCGGGGGGCACAAACGGGGAGCTGTTTTTT	CASSLGYLAGGTNGELFF
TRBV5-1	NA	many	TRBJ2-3	TGCGCCAGCACCTTGAGTCCGGGAGTTGATACGCAGTATTTT	CASTLSPGVDTQYF
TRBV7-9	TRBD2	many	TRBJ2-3	TGTGCCAGCAGCTCCCCGCGGTTGGTAGCGGGGGGATCGGATACGCAGTATTTT	CASSSPRLVAGGSDTQYF
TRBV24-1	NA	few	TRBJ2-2	TGTGCCACCAGTGAGTTGACAGCCGCGAACACCGGGGAGCTGTTTTTT	CATSELTAANTGELFF
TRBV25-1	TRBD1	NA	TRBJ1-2	TGTGCCAGCAGTTTGACAGGGAATGAAGGCTACACCTTC	CASSLTGNEGYTF
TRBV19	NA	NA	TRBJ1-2	TGTGCCAGTAGTATGGGACGCTCTGGCTACACCTTC	CASSMGRSGYTF
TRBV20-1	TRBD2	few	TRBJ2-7	TGCAGTGCTCGGCTCCTAGCGGGACCAATCTCCTACGAGCAGTACTTC	CSARLLAGPISYEQYF
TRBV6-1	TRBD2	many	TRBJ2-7	TGTGCCAGCAGAAAACTAGCGGGAGTCTCGTACGAGCAGTACTTC	CASRKLAGVSYEQYF
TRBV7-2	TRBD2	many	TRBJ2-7	TGTGCCAGCAGCTTAGCCCTCACCCTAGCGGCGGCCTACGAGCAGTACTTC	CASSLALTLAAAYEQYF
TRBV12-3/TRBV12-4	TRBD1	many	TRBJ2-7	TGTGCCAGCAGTTTCCCAGGGGGTGAGGGCTCCTACGAGCAGTACTTC	CASSFPGGEGSYEQYF
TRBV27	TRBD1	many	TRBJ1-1	TGTGCCAGCAGTCCCCGGACAGGGGCTACTGAAGCTTTCTTT	CASSPRTGATEAFF
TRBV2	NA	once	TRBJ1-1	TGTGCCAGCGGGGGGCTAGGGGTTTGGTGGACTGAAGCTTTCTTT	CASGGLGVWWTEAFF
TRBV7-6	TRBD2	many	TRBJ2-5	TGTGCCAGCAGGCGGACTAGCGGGGGACAAGAGACCCAGTACTTC	CASRRTSGGQETQYF
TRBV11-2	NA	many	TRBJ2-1	TGTGCCAGCAGCTTTAGTGAATACAATGAGCAGTTCTTC	CASSFSEYNEQFF
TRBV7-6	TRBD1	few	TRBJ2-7	TGTGCCAGCAGCTCGGCCGGGACAGGGCCTTACGAGCAGTACTTC	CASSSAGTGPYEQYF
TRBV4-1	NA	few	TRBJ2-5	TGCGCCAGCAGCCAAGGGTCGGTTATGTACTTC	CASSQGSVMYF